This TCR beta chain was observed in a study of T cells after yellow fever vaccination. Regarding the study as a whole: It was a small share of clonotypes that appeared in both CD4 and CD8 compartments. Post-booster reappearance was seen for most primary-vaccination clones (about 95% CD4, around 89% CD8).

This clonotype was detected a few times. Its antigen remains unidentified. CDR3 length: 15 amino acids. V lost 5 bases to trimming and J lost 6 bases, with 21 bases between them. CDR1 and CDR2 from the germline V gene are SGHRS and YFSETQ. The authors made TCR cDNA by 5'RACE template switching, adding a universal primer site and UMIs. Each CDR3 protein gets one entry after TCRdb re-called the 5' RACE reads with MiXCR. The profile shows a few hundred thousand distinct CDR3 sequences, around 4.9% of them singletons. The clonotype comes from a man aged 18 to 29 who received the YFV17D yellow fever vaccine. Specimen: CD4+ T cells sorted from PBMCs, collected on the day of the yellow fever booster vaccination. The chain couples TRBV5-1 to TRBJ2-7; D perhaps matches TRBD2 (5 bases). The CDR3 loop is CASSLSGRPGFEQYV. CDR3 coding DNA: TGCGCCAGCAGTTTGTCAGGCCGCCCGGGGTTCGAGCAGTACGTC.